The subject of this entry is one T cell receptor beta chain. The sample is drawn from a study of T-cell reconstitution after alpha-beta-depleted transplantation in children. A TCRbeta library incorporating unique molecular identifiers was prepared. Using its own MiXCR run on the PCR reads, TCRdb lists one record per CDR3 protein. The table includes fewer than 400,000 distinct CDR3 sequences, about a fifth detected once. Per germline, CDR1 KGHDR and CDR2 SFDVKD. Trimming took 3 bases from V and 4 from J; bases not matched to a gene: 7. The CDR3 extends over 18 amino acids. Source: PBMCs from the stem cell graft donor, taken from the stem cell graft. The TCR was taken from a human donor who donated a stem cell graft to a child with acute myeloid leukemia. This chain uses TRBV24-1 with TRBJ2-1, with 14 bases fitting TRBD2. The CDR3 loop reads CATSDPGTSGRSYNEQFF. The CDR3 nucleotides read TGTGCCACCAGTGATCCCGGGACTAGCGGGAGATCTTACAATGAGCAGTTCTTC.